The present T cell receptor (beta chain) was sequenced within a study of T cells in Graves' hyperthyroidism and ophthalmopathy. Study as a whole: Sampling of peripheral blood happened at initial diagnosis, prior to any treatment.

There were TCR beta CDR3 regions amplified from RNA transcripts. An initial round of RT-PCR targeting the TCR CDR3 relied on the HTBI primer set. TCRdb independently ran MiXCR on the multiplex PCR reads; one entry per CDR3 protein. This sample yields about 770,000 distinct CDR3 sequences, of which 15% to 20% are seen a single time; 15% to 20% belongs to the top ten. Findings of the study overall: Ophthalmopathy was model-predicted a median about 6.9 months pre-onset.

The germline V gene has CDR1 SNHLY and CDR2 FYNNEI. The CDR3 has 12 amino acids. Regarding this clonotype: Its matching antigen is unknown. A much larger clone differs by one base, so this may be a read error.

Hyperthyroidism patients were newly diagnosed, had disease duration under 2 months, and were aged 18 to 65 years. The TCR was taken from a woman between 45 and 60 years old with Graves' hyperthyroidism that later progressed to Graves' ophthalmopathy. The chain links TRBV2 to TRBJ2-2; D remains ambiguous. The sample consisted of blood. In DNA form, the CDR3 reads TGTACCAGCAGTGAGAACACCGGGGAGCTGTTTTTT. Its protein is CTSSENTGELFF.